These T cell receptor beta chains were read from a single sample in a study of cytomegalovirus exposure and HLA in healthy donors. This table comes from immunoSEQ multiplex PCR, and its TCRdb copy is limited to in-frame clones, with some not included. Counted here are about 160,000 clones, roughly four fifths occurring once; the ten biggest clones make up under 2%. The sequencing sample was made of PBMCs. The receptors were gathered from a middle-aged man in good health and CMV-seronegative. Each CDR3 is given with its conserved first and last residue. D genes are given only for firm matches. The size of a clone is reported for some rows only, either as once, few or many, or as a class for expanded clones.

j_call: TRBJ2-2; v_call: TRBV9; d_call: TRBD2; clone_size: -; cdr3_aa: CASSVAAGGTGELFF; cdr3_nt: TGTGCCAGCAGCGTAGCAGCGGGAGGTACCGGGGAGCTGTTTTTT
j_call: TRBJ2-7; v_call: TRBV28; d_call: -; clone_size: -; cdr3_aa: CASSLAPDYGQYF; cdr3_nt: TGTGCCAGCAGTTTAGCACCCGATTACGGGCAGTACTTC
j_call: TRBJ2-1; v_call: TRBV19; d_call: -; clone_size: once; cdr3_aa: CASSIGLQNEQFF; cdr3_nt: TGTGCCAGTAGTATCGGTCTACAGAATGAGCAGTTCTTC
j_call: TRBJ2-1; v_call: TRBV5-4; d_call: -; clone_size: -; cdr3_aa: CASSLTSTNEQFF; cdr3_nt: TGTGCCAGCAGCTTGACTAGCACCAATGAGCAGTTCTTC
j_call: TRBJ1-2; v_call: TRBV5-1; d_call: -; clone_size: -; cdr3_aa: CASSLPDSYGYTF; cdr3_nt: TGCGCCAGCAGCTTGCCCGACAGCTATGGCTACACCTTC
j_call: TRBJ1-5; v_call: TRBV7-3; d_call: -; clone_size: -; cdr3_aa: CASSLSANQPQHF; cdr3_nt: TGTGCCAGCAGCTTAAGCGCGAACCAGCCCCAGCATTTT
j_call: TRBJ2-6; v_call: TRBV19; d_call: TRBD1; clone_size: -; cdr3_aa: CASSDRGTSGANGLTF; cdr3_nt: TGTGCCAGTAGCGACAGGGGAACCTCTGGGGCCAACGGCCTGACTTTC
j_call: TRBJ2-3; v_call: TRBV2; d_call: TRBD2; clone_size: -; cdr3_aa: CASSEVGSGAGVWTDTQYF; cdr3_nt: TGTGCCAGCAGTGAAGTGGGATCTGGGGCGGGAGTTTGGACAGATACGCAGTATTTT
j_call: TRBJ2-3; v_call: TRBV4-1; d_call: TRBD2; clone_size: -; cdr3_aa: CASNELAGVPTDTQYF; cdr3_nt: TGCGCCAGCAACGAACTAGCGGGAGTGCCCACAGATACGCAGTATTTT
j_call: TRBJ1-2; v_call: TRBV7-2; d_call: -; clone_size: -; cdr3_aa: CASSLGRQAEVYGYTF; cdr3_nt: TGTGCCAGCAGCTTGGGACGACAGGCCGAGGTGTATGGCTACACCTTC
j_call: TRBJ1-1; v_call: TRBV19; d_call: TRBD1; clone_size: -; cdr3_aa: CASSKATGGNTEAFF; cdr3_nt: TGTGCCAGTAGTAAAGCAACAGGGGGAAACACTGAAGCTTTCTTT
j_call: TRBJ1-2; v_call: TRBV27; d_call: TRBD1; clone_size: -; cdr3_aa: CASRRTGGVYGYTF; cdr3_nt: TGTGCCAGCAGACGGACAGGGGGTGTCTATGGCTACACCTTC
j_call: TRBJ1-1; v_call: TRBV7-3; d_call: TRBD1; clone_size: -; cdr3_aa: CASSFQTGDTEAFF; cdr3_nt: TGTGCCAGCAGCTTCCAGACAGGGGACACTGAAGCTTTCTTT
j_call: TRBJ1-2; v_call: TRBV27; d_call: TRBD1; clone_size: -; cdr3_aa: CASSPTGQGLYNYGYTF; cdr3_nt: TGTGCCAGCAGTCCGACGGGACAGGGTCTTTACAACTATGGCTACACCTTC
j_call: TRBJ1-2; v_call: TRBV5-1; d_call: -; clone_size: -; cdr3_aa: CASSLGDQGPGTF; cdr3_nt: TGCGCCAGCAGCTTGGGGGATCAGGGGCCGGGGACCTTC
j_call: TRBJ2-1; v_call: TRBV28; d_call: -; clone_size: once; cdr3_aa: CASSGFSSYNEQFF; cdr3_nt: TGTGCCAGCAGTGGTTTTAGCTCCTACAATGAGCAGTTCTTC
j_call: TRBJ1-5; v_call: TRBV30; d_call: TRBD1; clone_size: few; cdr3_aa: CAWSVGTGTRPQHF; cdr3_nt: TGTGCCTGGAGTGTAGGGACAGGTACTAGGCCCCAGCATTTT
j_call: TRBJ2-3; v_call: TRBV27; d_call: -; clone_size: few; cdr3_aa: CASRLLGFGGFSTDTQYF; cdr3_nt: TGTGCCAGCAGGCTCTTAGGATTCGGCGGGTTTAGCACAGATACGCAGTATTTT
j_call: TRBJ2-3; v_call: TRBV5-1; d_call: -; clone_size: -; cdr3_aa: CASSLGVILSTDTQYF; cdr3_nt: TGCGCCAGCAGCTTGGGTGTGATCCTAAGCACAGATACGCAGTATTTT
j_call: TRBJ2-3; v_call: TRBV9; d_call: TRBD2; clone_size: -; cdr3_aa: CASSVLGLAGGPREDTQYF; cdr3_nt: TGTGCCAGCAGCGTACTCGGACTAGCGGGAGGGCCAAGAGAAGATACGCAGTATTTT
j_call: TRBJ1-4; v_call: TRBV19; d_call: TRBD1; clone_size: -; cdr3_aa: CASSTLGDRDEKLFF; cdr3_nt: TGTGCCAGTAGTACTTTGGGAGACAGGGACGAAAAACTGTTTTTT
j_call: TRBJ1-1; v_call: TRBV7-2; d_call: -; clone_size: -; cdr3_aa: CASSLVAGRGNTEAFF; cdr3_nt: TGTGCCAGCAGCTTAGTAGCCGGGAGGGGGAACACTGAAGCTTTCTTT
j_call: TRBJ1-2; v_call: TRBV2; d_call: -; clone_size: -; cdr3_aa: CLQSIYTF; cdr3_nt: TGTTTACAATCCATCTACACCTTC
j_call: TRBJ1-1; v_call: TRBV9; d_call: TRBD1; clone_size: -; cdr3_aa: CASSFGQGPTEAFF; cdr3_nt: TGTGCCAGCAGCTTCGGACAGGGTCCCACTGAAGCTTTCTTT
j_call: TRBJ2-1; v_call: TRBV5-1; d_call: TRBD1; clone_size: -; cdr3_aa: CASSLRTGAINEQFF; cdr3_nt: TGCGCCAGCAGCTTAAGGACAGGGGCTATCAATGAGCAGTTCTTC
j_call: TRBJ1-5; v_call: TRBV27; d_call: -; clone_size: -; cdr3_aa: CASTTQGRQPQHF; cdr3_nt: TGTGCCAGCACCACCCAGGGAAGGCAGCCCCAGCATTTT
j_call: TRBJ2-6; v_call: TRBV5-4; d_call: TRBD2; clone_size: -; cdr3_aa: CASSSDGLAGLTGANVLTF; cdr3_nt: TGTGCCAGCAGCTCGGACGGACTAGCGGGACTTACTGGGGCCAACGTCCTGACTTTC
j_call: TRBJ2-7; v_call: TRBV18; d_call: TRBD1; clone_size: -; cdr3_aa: CASSTPGQGRYEQYF; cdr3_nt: TGTGCCAGCTCAACCCCGGGACAGGGACGCTACGAGCAGTACTTC
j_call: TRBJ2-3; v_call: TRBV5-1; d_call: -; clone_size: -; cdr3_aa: CASSVGGTDTQYF; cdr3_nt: TGCGCCAGCAGCGTAGGAGGCACAGATACGCAGTATTTT
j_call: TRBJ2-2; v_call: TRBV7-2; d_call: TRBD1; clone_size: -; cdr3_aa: CASSLTQGAHKTGELFF; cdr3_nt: TGTGCCAGCAGCTTAACGCAGGGGGCGCATAAGACCGGGGAGCTGTTTTTT
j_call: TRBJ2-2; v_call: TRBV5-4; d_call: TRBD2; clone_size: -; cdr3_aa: CASSSGLAGVGELFF; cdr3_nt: TGTGCCAGCAGCTCAGGACTAGCGGGAGTCGGGGAGCTGTTTTTT
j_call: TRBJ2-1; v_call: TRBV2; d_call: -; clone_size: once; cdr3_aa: CASSVDYSSYNEQFF; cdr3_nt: TGTGCCAGCAGCGTGGACTATAGCTCCTACAATGAGCAGTTCTTC
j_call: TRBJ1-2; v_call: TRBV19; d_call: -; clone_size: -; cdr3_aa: CASTKGGTLRGYTF; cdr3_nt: TGTGCCAGTACCAAGGGGGGGACCTTGCGTGGCTACACCTTC